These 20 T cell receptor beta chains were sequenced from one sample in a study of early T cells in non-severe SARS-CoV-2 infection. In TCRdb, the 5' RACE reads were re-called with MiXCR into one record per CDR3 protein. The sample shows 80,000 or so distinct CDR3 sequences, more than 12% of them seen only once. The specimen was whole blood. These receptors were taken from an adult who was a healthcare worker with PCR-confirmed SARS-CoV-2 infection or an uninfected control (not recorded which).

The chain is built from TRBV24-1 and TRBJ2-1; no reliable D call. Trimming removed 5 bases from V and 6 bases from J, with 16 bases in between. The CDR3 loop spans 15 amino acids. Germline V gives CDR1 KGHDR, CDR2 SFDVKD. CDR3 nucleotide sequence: TGTGCCACCAGTGTTCCCATTGCTGGGGTCAATGAGCAGTTCTTC. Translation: CATSVPIAGVNEQFF.

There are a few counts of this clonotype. The CDR3 spells CASSYRDQQYF. DNA of the CDR3: TGTGCCAGCAGTTACCGGGATCAGCAGTACTTC. The chain links TRBV6-6 to TRBJ2-5; TRBD2 might be the D (5 bases). CDR3 length equals 11 residues. Germline V CDR1 and CDR2: MNHNY, SVGAGI (reference sequence). Trimming took 2 bases from V and 11 from J, leaving 9 bases between them.

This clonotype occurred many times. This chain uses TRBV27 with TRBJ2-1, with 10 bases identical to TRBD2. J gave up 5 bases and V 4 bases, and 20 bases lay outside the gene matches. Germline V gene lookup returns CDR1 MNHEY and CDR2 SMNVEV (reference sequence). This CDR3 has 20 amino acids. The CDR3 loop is CASSWGGANRLSGRDNEQFF. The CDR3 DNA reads TGTGCCAGCAGTTGGGGAGGGGCGAACCGACTAAGCGGGAGGGACAATGAGCAGTTCTTC.

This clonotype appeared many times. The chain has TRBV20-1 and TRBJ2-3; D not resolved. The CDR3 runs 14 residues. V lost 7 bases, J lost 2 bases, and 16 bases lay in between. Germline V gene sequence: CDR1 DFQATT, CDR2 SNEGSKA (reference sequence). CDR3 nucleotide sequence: TGCAGTGAGGGCTCCCGTCTTCCCACAGATACGCAGTATTTT. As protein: CSEGSRLPTDTQYF.

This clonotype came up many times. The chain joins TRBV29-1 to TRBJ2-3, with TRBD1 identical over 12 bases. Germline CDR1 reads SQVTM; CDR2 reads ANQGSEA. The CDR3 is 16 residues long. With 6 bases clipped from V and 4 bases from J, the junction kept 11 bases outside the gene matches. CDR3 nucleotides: TGCAGCGTGTTTCGACGGGACAGGGGGCGCTCAGATACGCAGTATTTT. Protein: CSVFRRDRGRSDTQYF.

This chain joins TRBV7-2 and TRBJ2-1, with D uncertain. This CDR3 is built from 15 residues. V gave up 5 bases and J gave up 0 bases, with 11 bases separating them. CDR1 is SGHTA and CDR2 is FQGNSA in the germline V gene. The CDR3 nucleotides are TGTGCCAGCAGCCCCCGAAGGTACTCCTACAATGAGCAGTTCTTC. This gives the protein CASSPRRYSYNEQFF.

The CDR3 loop reads CSVEPGLDTQYF. The CDR3 DNA sequence: TGCAGCGTTGAACCAGGGTTAGATACGCAGTATTTT. The rearrangement links TRBV29-1 to TRBJ2-3; a possible D gene is TRBD1 (5 bases). V was cut by 2 bases and J by 5 bases, with 8 bases left in between. This CDR3 is built from 12 residues. Germline CDR1 reads SQVTM; CDR2 reads ANQGSEA.

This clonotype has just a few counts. The CDR3 DNA sequence: TGTGCCAGCAGTTACGAGGGGGGGCGCGGGTATGGCTACACCTTC. This gives the protein CASSYEGGRGYGYTF. The V and J genes are TRBV6-6 and TRBJ1-2, with D possibly matching TRBD1 (6 bases). V was trimmed by 2 bases and J by 5 bases, leaving 15 bases between them. There are 15 residues in the CDR3. Germline values: CDR1 MNHNY, CDR2 SVGAGI (reference sequence).

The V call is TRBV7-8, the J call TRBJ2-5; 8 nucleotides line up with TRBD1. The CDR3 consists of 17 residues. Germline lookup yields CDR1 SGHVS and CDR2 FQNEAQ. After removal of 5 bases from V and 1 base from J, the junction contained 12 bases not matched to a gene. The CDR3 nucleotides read TGTGCCAGCAGCAGAGTCCCAGGGGGCAGTGCCCAAGAGACCCAGTACTTC. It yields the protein CASSRVPGGSAQETQYF.

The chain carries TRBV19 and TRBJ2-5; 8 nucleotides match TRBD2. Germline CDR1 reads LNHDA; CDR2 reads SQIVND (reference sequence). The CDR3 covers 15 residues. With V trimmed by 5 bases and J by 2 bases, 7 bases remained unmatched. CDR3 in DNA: TGTGCCAGTAGTCCAGGACTAGCTGTACAAGAGACCCAGTACTTC. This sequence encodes CASSPGLAVQETQYF.

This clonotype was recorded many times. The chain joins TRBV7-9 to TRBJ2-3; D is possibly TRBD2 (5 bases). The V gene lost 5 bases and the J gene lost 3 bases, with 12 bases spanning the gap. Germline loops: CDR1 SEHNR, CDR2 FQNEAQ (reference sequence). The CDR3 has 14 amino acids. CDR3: CASSRRSGTDTQYF. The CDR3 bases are TGTGCCAGCAGCCGACGCAGCGGAACAGATACGCAGTATTTT.

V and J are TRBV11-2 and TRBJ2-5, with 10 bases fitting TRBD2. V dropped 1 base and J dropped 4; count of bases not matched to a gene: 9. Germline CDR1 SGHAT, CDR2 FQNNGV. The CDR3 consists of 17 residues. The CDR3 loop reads CASSLGASGGPLETQYF. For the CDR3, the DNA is TGTGCCAGCAGCTTAGGTGCTAGCGGGGGCCCTCTAGAGACCCAGTACTTC.

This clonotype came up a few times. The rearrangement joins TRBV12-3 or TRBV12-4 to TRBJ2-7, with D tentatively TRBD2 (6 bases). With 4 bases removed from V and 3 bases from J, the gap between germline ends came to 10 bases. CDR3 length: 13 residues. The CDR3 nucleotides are TGTGCCAGCAGTTCCGGGACTCTCTACGAGCAGTACTTC. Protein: CASSSGTLYEQYF.

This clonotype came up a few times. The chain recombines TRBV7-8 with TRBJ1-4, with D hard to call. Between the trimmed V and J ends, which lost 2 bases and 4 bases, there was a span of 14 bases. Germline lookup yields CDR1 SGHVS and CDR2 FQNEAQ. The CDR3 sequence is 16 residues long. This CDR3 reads CASSLSIFRSNEKLFF. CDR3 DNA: TGTGCCAGCAGCTTAAGTATCTTTCGTAGTAATGAAAAACTGTTTTTT.

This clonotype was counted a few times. The CDR3 coding sequence is TGTGCCAGCAGTGGGACAGCGAACTATGGCTACACCTTC. Amino acids: CASSGTANYGYTF. The chain employs TRBV2 and TRBJ1-2; perhaps TRBD1 as D (6 bases). CDR3 size: 13 residues. V lost 4 bases to trimming and J lost 2 bases, with 8 bases between them. In germline, CDR1 is SNHLY, CDR2 FYNNEI.

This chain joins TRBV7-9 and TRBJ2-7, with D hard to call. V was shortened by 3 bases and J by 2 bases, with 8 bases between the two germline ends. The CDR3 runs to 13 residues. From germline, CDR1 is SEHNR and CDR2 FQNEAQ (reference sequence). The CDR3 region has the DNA TGTGCCAGCAGCTTTGGCAGCGCCTACGAGCAGTACTTC. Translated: CASSFGSAYEQYF.

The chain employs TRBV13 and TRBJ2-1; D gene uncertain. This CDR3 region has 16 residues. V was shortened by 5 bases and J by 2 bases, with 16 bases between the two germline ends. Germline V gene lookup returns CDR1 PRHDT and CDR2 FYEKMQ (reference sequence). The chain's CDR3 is CASSPLSDSAYNEQFF. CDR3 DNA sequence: TGTGCCAGCAGCCCTCTTTCCGACTCGGCCTACAATGAGCAGTTCTTC.

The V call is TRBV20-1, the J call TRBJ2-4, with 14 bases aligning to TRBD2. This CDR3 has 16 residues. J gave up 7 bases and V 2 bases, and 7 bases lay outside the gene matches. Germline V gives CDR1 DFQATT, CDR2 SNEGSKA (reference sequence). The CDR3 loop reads CSARPQGTSGSNIQYF. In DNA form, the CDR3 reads TGCAGTGCTAGACCACAAGGGACTAGCGGGAGTAACATTCAGTACTTC.

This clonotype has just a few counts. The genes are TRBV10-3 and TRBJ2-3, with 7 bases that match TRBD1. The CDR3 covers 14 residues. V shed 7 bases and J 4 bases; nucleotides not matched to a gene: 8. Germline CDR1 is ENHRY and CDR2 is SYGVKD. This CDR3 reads CAINPQGWADTQYF. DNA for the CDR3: TGTGCCATCAACCCACAGGGGTGGGCAGATACGCAGTATTTT.

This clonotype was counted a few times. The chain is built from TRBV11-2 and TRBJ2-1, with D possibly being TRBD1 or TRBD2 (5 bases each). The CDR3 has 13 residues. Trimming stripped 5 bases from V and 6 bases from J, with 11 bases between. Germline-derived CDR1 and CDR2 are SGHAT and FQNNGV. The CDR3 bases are TGTGCCAGCAGCCTGGGGGTGACCAATGAGCAGTTCTTC. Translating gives CASSLGVTNEQFF.